This entry is about one T cell receptor (beta chain). Its antigen is currently unknown. The data stem from a study of response to subunit inactivated influenza vaccine. Study observations and caveats: The authors proposed limited new T cell recruitment per seasonal influenza vaccination.

Trimming took 6 bases from V and 5 from J; bases not matched to a gene: 10. The length of the CDR3 is 14 residues. Per germline, CDR1 DFQATT and CDR2 SNEGSKA (reference sequence). TCRdb analysed the RT-PCR reads with MiXCR anew, one entry per CDR3 protein. The data contain about 780,000 distinct CDR3 sequences, roughly 18% of them singletons. V and J are TRBV20-1 and TRBJ2-1, with TRBD2 matching 7 bases. The sequencing here drew on PBMCs from blood, taken 5 to 6 days after vaccination. This sequence was found in a man aged 50-59 years who received an inactivated influenza vaccine. CDR3 nucleotides: TGCAGTGCAAGTCCCGGGACTACCGACAATGAGCAGTTCTTC. This sequence encodes CSASPGTTDNEQFF.